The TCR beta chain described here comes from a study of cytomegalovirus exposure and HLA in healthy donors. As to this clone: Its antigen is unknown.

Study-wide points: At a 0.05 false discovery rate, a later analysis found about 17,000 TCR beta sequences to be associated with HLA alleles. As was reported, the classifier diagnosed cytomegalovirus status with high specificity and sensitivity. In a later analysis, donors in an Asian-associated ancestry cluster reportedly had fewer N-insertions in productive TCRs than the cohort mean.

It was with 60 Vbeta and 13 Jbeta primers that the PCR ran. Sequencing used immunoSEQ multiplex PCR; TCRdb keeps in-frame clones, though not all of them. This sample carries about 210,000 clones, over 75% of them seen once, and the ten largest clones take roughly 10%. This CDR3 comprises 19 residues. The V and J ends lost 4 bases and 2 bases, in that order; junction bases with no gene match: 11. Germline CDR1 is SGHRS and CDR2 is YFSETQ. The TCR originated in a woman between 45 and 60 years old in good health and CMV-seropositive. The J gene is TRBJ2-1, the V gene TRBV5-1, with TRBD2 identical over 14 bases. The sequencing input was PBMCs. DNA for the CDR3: TGCGCCAGCAGCACGGGACTAGCGGGGGCCATAAGCCCCTACAATGAGCAGTTCTTC. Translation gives CASSTGLAGAISPYNEQFF.